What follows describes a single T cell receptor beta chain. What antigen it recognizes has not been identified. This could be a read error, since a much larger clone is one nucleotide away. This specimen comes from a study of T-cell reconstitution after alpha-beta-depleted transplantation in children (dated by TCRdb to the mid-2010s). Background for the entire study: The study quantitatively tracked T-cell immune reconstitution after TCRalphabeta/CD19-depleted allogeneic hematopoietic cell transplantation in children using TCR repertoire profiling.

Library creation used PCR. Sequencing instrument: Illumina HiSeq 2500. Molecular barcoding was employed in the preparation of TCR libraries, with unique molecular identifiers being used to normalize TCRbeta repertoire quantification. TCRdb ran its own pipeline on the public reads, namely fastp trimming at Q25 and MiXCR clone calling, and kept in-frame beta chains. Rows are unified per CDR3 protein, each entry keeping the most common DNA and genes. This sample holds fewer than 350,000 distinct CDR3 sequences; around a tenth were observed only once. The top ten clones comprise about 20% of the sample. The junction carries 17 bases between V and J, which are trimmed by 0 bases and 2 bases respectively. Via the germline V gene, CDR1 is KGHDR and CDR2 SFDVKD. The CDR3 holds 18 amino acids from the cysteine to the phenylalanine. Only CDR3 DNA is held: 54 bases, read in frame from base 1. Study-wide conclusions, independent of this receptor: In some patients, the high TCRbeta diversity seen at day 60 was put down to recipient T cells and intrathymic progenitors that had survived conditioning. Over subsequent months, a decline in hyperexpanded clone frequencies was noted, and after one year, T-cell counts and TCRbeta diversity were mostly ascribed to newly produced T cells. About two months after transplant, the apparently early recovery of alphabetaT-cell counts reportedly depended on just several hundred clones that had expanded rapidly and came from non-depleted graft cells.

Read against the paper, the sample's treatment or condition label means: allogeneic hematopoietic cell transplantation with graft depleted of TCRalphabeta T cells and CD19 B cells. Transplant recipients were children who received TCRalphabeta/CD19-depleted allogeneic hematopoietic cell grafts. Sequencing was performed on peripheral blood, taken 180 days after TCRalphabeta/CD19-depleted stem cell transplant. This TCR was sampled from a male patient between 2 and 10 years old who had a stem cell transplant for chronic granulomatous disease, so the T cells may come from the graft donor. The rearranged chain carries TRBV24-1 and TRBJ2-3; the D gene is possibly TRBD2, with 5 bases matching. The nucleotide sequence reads TGTGCCACCAGTGATTTGCATGGCAGCATTAGCGACACAGATACGCAGTATTTT. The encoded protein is CATSDLHGSISDTDTQYF.